The TCR beta chain described here comes from a study of T cell responses to AZD1222 COVID-19 vaccine. Study-level points and caveats: Baseline seropositivity occurred in only six AZD1222 recipients.

Between the trimmed V and J ends, which lost 1 base and 7 bases, there was a span of 8 bases. This CDR3 region has 13 residues. Germline V gives CDR1 SGHVS, CDR2 FQNEAQ. Only in-frame clones appear in the TCRdb table, and some are missing; sequencing was by immunoSEQ multiplex PCR. The sample shows 120,000 or so clones, over 75% of them seen only once. A word on this clone: No antigen is known for it.

The sample consisted of peripheral blood, taken on day 0 of AZD1222 vaccination. V is TRBV7-8 and J is TRBJ1-5; a weak D match, TRBD1 (5 bases). The source of this sequence is an adult in good health. CDR3 DNA: TGTGCCAGCAGCTTAGAGGGGAAACAGCCCCAGCATTTT. Residues: CASSLEGKQPQHF.